This T cell receptor (beta chain) was found in a study of post-analysis software for immune sequencing data. At the level of the study: Included courses were relapsing-remitting and secondary progressive multiple sclerosis; progressive-relapsing multiple sclerosis was also included. Whole-study findings and limits: In patients, TRBV5-6, TRBV5-1 and TRBV20-1 belonged to roughly five TRBV segments found more frequently than in controls.

Prepared libraries of TCR beta cDNA carried unique molecular identifiers. TCRdb ran MiXCR on the PCR reads and lists one entry per CDR3 protein. The data hold roughly 800,000 distinct CDR3 sequences, with roughly 46% observed a single time. The CDR3 extends over 17 amino acids. V lost 5 bases to trimming and J lost 0 bases, with 14 bases between them. Germline lookup yields CDR1 SEHNR and CDR2 FQNEAQ (reference sequence). This clonotype came up a few times. Its cognate antigen is unknown. Material for sequencing was blood. The chain recombines TRBV7-9 with TRBJ2-6; D remains ambiguous. The source is a girl aged 5 to 17 with multiple sclerosis. CDR3 protein: CASSPWAESSGANVLTF. In DNA form, the CDR3 reads TGTGCCAGCAGCCCGTGGGCCGAGAGCTCTGGGGCCAACGTCCTGACTTTC.